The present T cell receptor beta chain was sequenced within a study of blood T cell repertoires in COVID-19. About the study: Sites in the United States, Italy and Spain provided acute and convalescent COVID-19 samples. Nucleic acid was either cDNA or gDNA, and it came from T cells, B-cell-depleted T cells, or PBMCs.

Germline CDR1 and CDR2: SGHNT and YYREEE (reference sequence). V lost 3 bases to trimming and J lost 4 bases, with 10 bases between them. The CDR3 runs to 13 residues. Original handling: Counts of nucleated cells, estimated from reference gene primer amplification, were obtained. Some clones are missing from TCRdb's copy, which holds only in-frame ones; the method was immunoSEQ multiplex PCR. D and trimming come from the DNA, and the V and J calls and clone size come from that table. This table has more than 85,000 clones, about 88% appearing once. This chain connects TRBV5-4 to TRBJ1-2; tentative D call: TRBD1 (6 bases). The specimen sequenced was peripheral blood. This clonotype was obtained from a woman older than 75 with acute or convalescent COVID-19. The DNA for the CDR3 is TGTGCCAGCAGCTCCACAGGGCTCTATGGCTACACCTTC. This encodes CASSSTGLYGYTF.